These 25 T cell receptor beta chains were sequenced from one sample in a study of beta chain features in type 1 diabetes. Expressed TCRB transcripts were sequenced, since all the RNA that had been isolated was reverse transcribed. TCRdb keeps only in-frame clones here, not all; method: immunoSEQ multiplex PCR. The table shows over 350,000 clones, with more than 13% occurring only once. The sample was naive CD4+ T cells from blood. The receptors derive from a woman under 30 in good health.

The chain couples TRBV6-5 to TRBJ2-2; possibly TRBD2 for D (5 bases). Per germline, CDR1 MNHEY and CDR2 SVGAGI. V lost 2 bases, J lost 2 bases, and 12 bases lay in between. The CDR3 totals 16 residues. The CDR3 loop reads CASSYDWEINTGELFF. The CDR3 DNA is TGTGCCAGCAGTTACGATTGGGAGATTAACACCGGGGAGCTGTTTTTT.

This chain links TRBV5-4 with TRBJ2-5, with 9 bases identical to TRBD2. Germline loops: CDR1 SGHNT, CDR2 YYREEE (reference sequence). The CDR3 has 15 residues. Trimming at V came to 0 bases and at J to 4 bases, leaving 4 bases not matched to a gene. The CDR3 bases are TGTGCCAGCAGCTTGGAGGGCGGGAGGGGAGAGACCCAGTACTTC. This encodes CASSLEGGRGETQYF. The entire variable domain, with the rest obtained from reference TRBV5-4 and TRBJ2-5, is as follows: ETGVTQSPTHLIKTRGQQVTLRCSSQSGHNTVSWYQQALGQGPQFIFQYYREEENGRGNFPPRFSGLQFPNYSSELNVNALELDDSALYLCASSLEGGRGETQYFGPGTRLLVL.

This clone was counted a single time. The CDR3 DNA follows: TGTGCCAGCAAGGACAGAACCTACGAGCAGTACTTC. This sequence encodes CASKDRTYEQYF. The rearrangement uses TRBV6-5 and TRBJ2-7; a possible D gene is TRBD1 (6 bases). The germline V gene encodes CDR1 MNHEY and CDR2 SVGAGI. The CDR3 spans 12 residues. Trimming shortened V by 7 bases and J by 2 bases, and 9 bases separated the two germline ends.

This clone was found a few times. The chain employs TRBV30 and TRBJ2-1; 8 positions agree with TRBD2. This CDR3 is built from 15 residues. J was trimmed by 3 bases and V by 5 bases; bases with no gene match: 9. Germline CDR1 is GTSNPN and CDR2 is SVGIG (reference sequence). The DNA of the CDR3 is TGTGCCTGGTCCCCCGGGACTAGTAACTACAATGAGCAGTTCTTC. As protein: CAWSPGTSNYNEQFF.

This clone was counted only a few times. The rearrangement uses TRBV7-8 and TRBJ1-4, with TRBD1 identical over 9 bases. The CDR3 contains 15 residues. The V segment lost 5 bases and the J segment 5 bases; nucleotides outside the gene matches: 6. Germline V gene sequence: CDR1 SGHVS, CDR2 FQNEAQ. CDR3 sequence: CASSRFGTGNEKLFF. CDR3 DNA sequence: TGTGCCAGCAGCCGATTCGGGACAGGGAATGAAAAACTGTTTTTT.

The chain uses TRBV9 and TRBJ2-7; 7 positions match TRBD1. V trimming: 4 bases; J trimming: 7 bases; junction bases outside the gene matches: 20. The CDR3 length is 17 residues. CDR1 and CDR2 from the germline V gene are SGDLS and YYNGEE. CDR3 nucleotide sequence: TGTGCCAGCAGCCGCCAGACAGGGACCCCCCGAAAGGGGGAGCAGTACTTC. Its protein product is CASSRQTGTPRKGEQYF.

Only a few counts were recorded for this clone. The CDR3 sequence is CASSVGTSPYNEQFF. CDR3 nucleotide sequence: TGTGCCAGCAGCGTAGGAACTAGCCCCTACAATGAGCAGTTCTTC. V usage is TRBV9 and J usage is TRBJ2-1; D is perhaps TRBD2 (6 bases). The length of the CDR3 is 15 residues. Trimming removed 0 bases at V and 2 bases at J, with 9 bases between. CDR1 is SGDLS and CDR2 is YYNGEE in the germline V gene.

The rearrangement uses TRBV5-4 and TRBJ2-3; a possible D gene is TRBD2 (6 bases). V lost 2 bases and J 3 bases, leaving 16 bases between the germline ends. The germline CDR1 and CDR2 sequences are SGHNT and YYREEE (reference sequence). The CDR3 spans 16 residues. DNA of the CDR3: TGTGCCAGCAGCTTCTTACGGGAGACGGCAACAGATACGCAGTATTTT. Its protein product is CASSFLRETATDTQYF.

This clone was found a few times. V is TRBV10-3 and J is TRBJ2-7; 11 bases are shared with TRBD1. The CDR3 consists of 11 residues. Germline CDR1 and CDR2: ENHRY and SYGVKD. The V and J ends lost 10 bases and 6 bases, in that order; junction bases with no gene match: 2. The CDR3 nucleotides are TGTGCCAGCGGGACAGGGGGCGAGCAGTACTTC. It is translated as CASGTGGEQYF.

J is TRBJ2-1 and V is TRBV6-5; 8 bases are shared with TRBD1. V was pared by 7 bases and J by 3 bases, with 8 bases of the junction left unmatched. This CDR3 spans 15 amino acids. In germline, CDR1 is MNHEY, CDR2 SVGAGI. The CDR3 sequence is CASKPGDRFYNEQFF. The CDR3 nucleotides read TGTGCCAGCAAGCCCGGGGACAGGTTCTACAATGAGCAGTTCTTC.

This chain uses TRBV4-2 with TRBJ2-7; TRBD2 might be the D (6 bases). The CDR3 runs to 16 residues. CDR1 is LGHNA and CDR2 is YNFKEQ in the germline V gene. The V end was cut by 0 bases, the J end by 6 bases, with 18 bases between. The CDR3 nucleotides are TGTGCCAGCAGCCAAGAGGGGCGGACGGGACTGTCCGAGCAGTACTTC. Its protein is CASSQEGRTGLSEQYF.

CDR3 sequence reads: CASRDRQGRNYGYTF. As DNA, the CDR3 is TGTGCCAGTAGGGACAGACAGGGGAGGAACTATGGCTACACCTTC. The chain carries TRBV19 and TRBJ1-2; 8 bases are a match to TRBD1. The J segment lost 2 bases and the V segment lost 6 bases, leaving 8 bases of the junction unmatched. CDR3 length: 15 residues. Germline assignment: CDR1 LNHDA and CDR2 SQIVND (reference sequence).

This clone was counted a few times. The rearrangement links TRBV6-5 to TRBJ1-1; 7 nucleotides line up with TRBD1. With V trimmed by 5 bases and J by 0 bases, 3 bases remained unmatched. This CDR3 has 14 residues. Looked up from germline, CDR1 is MNHEY and CDR2 is SVGAGI. The CDR3 spells CASSRDSMNTEAFF. CDR3 sequence (DNA): TGTGCCAGCAGTCGGGACAGTATGAACACTGAAGCTTTCTTT.

Only a few counts were recorded for this clone. The gene calls are TRBV18 and TRBJ2-1; D is unclear. Trimming took 2 bases from V and 8 from J, leaving 10 bases between them. CDR1 and CDR2 from the germline V gene are KGHSH and LQKENI. This CDR3 contains 13 residues. In DNA, the CDR3 is TGTGCCAGCTCACCAGGAACTACGGATGAGCAGTTCTTC. It is translated as CASSPGTTDEQFF.

This clone was seen a handful of times. This chain joins TRBV5-6 and TRBJ2-5; D ambiguous. V was clipped by 4 bases and J by 1 base, with 11 bases between them. The CDR3 spans 14 residues. CDR1 SGHDT and CDR2 YYEEEE come from the germline V gene. CDR3: CASSPYVGQETQYF. CDR3 nucleotide sequence: TGTGCCAGCAGCCCCTATGTCGGCCAAGAGACCCAGTACTTC.

This clone was seen more than once but under ten times. Distinct nucleotide sequences in the sample also encode this CDR3. The rearrangement links TRBV28 to TRBJ2-7, with D hard to call. The CDR3 extends over 12 amino acids. CDR1 MDHEN and CDR2 SYDVKM come from the germline V gene. Trimming took 7 bases from V and 0 from J, leaving 7 bases between them. The CDR3 reads CASTPSSYEQYF. CDR3 sequence (DNA): TGTGCCAGCACTCCCAGCTCCTACGAGCAGTACTTC.

The rearrangement uses TRBV30 and TRBJ2-4; 7 bases match TRBD1. The CDR3 totals 16 residues. CDR1 is GTSNPN, CDR2 SVGIG, per germline (reference sequence). Germline trimming cut 5 bases from V and 1 base from J; bases unmatched to any gene: 11. In DNA, the CDR3 is TGTGCCTGGGGCGGACAGGCAAGAGCGGCCAAAAACATTCAGTACTTC. Translation gives CAWGGQARAAKNIQYF.

This chain uses TRBV9 with TRBJ2-5; D possibly corresponds to TRBD1 (5 bases). The germline V gene has CDR1 SGDLS and CDR2 YYNGEE. This CDR3 has 17 amino acids. With 3 bases removed from V and 6 bases from J, the gap between germline ends came to 24 bases. The DNA for the CDR3 is TGTGCCAGCAGCGACGCAAGTATCGTAGGCAGGGTAAAGACCCAGTACTTC. It translates to CASSDASIVGRVKTQYF.

The chain employs TRBV30 and TRBJ1-4; D uncertain. V gave up 2 bases and J gave up 7 bases, with 11 bases separating them. The CDR3 length is 13 residues. The V gene's germline CDR1 is GTSNPN and CDR2 SVGIG (reference sequence). The CDR3 region is CAWSYRSSEKLFF. Written as DNA, the CDR3 is TGTGCCTGGAGTTACAGAAGTAGTGAAAAACTGTTTTTT. Looking up the rest from reference TRBV30 and TRBJ1-4 gives the full variable domain: SQTIHQWPATLVQPVGSPLSLECTVEGTSNPNLYWYRQAAGRGLQLLFYSVGIGQISSEVPQNLSASRPQDRQFILSSKKLLLSDSGFYLCAWSYRSSEKLFFGSGTQLSVL.

Comments on this clone: The junction differs from germline at one of its ends, possibly a read error. The chain employs TRBV18 and TRBJ2-3; TRBD1 matches 7 bases. Germline CDR1 KGHSH, CDR2 LQKENI. The CDR3 length is 13 residues. The CDR3 region is CASSTGTDTHTVF. The CDR3 region has the DNA TGTGCCAGCTCAACTGGGACAGATACCCACACAGTCTTT.

There are a few counts of this clone. The J gene is TRBJ1-2, the V gene TRBV28; no reliable D call. Germline V gene data show CDR1 as MDHEN and CDR2 as SYDVKM. The CDR3 runs 13 residues. V dropped 7 bases and J dropped 7 bases, with 16 bases sitting between them. The CDR3 spells CASTGPSLIGYTF. The CDR3 DNA sequence: TGTGCCAGCACGGGCCCTAGCCTTATTGGCTACACCTTC.

A few counts support this clone. This rearrangement joins TRBV23-1 to TRBJ2-5; maybe TRBD2 (6 bases). TRBV23-1 has ORF status, its function being uncertain. The V end was cut by 0 bases, the J end by 5 bases, with 16 bases between. The CDR3 spans 16 residues. CDR3 residues: CASSQSDRGMGETQYF. For the CDR3, the DNA is TGCGCCAGCAGTCAATCAGATCGGGGGATGGGGGAGACCCAGTACTTC.

This clone was seen more than once but under ten times. CDR3 residues: CAGGTVSSYEQYF. For the CDR3, the DNA is TGTGCCGGAGGGACGGTCAGCTCCTACGAGCAGTACTTC. This chain uses TRBV30 with TRBJ2-7, with D possibly matching TRBD2 (6 bases). Trimming left V 8 bases short and J 0 bases short, with 14 bases between. This CDR3 spans 13 amino acids. Per the germline V gene, CDR1 is GTSNPN and CDR2 is SVGIG (reference sequence). Looking up the rest from reference TRBV30 and TRBJ2-7 gives the full variable domain: SQTIHQWPATLVQPVGSPLSLECTVEGTSNPNLYWYRQAAGRGLQLLFYSVGIGQISSEVPQNLSASRPQDRQFILSSKKLLLSDSGFYLCAGGTVSSYEQYFGPGTRLTVT.

This rearrangement joins TRBV15 to TRBJ1-2, with D perhaps TRBD1 (6 bases). Germline V CDR1 and CDR2: LNHNV, YYDKDF (reference sequence). This CDR3 has 15 residues. V lost 2 bases to trimming and J lost 4 bases, with 14 bases between them. CDR3 protein: CATSRPDSRAYGYTF. CDR3 nucleotide sequence: TGTGCCACCAGCAGACCGGACAGTCGGGCCTATGGCTACACCTTC.

This rearrangement joins TRBV5-6 to TRBJ2-4; D remains unclear. V was cut by 4 bases and J by 6 bases, with 8 bases left in between. Per the germline V gene, CDR1 is SGHDT and CDR2 is YYEEEE. CDR3 length equals 12 residues. CDR3 in amino acids: CASSREANIQYF. CDR3 in DNA: TGTGCCAGCAGCCGAGAAGCAAACATTCAGTACTTC.